Listed below are T cell receptor beta chains from one sample, sequenced in a study of cytomegalovirus exposure and HLA in healthy donors. The data were produced by immunoSEQ multiplex PCR, yet TCRdb's version contains in-frame clones alone and is incomplete. The sample contains 250,000 to 350,000 clones, about nine tenths of which appear only once. The sample comprised PBMCs. The receptors come from a man in his forties in good health and CMV-seropositive. Both conserved end residues are part of each CDR3.

V gene	J gene	CDR3 length	CDR3 protein
TRBV28	TRBJ1-3	13	CASTGRGWDTIYF
TRBV9	TRBJ1-4	15	CASSVTGTGNEKLFF
TRBV7-6	TRBJ2-5	15	CASRRDRGSQETQYF
TRBV9	TRBJ2-7	16	CASSVGTGGFSYEQYF
TRBV5-1	TRBJ2-1	11	CASSPGVQQFF
TRBV9	TRBJ1-5	15	CASSAGQGGNQPQHF
TRBV28	TRBJ1-2	17	CASRSPGTGGVDYGYTF
TRBV7-9	TRBJ2-1	16	CSSSSGQGISYNEQFF
TRBV5-5	TRBJ1-1	16	CASSFGGDVRSTEAFF
TRBV11-2	NA	15	CASSLGRVRGYEQYF
TRBV21-1	TRBJ1-5	15	CASRKPGQGSQPQHF
TRBV2	TRBJ2-1	15	CASSVPGRTYNEQFF
TRBV28	TRBJ2-2	15	CASVAGRGYTGELFF
TRBV6-5	TRBJ2-7	15	CASSYDGLLSYEQYF
TRBV7-9	TRBJ2-4	16	CSSSLAGAGPGNIQYF
TRBV7-9	TRBJ2-5	13	CASSSDWWETQYF
TRBV6-1	TRBJ2-5	13	CASSGTGKETQYF
TRBV5-4	TRBJ2-5	16	CASSLAGRGRGETQYF
TRBV14	TRBJ1-2	16	CASSQDLRDGGNGYTF